What follows is one T cell receptor beta chain and its context. The table came from immunoSEQ multiplex PCR; TCRdb's copy has only in-frame clones and leaves some out. The sample holds tens of thousands of clones; around 91% are singletons and the top ten take 1% to 1.5%. The data were obtained in a study of T cell changes during pregnancy in multiple sclerosis. The CDR3 loop spans 14 amino acids. Germline-derived CDR1 and CDR2 are MNHEY and SMNVEV (reference sequence). Trimming removed 5 bases from V and 2 bases from J; junction bases left unmatched: 5. This receptor was identified in a female donor in good health, enrolled as a control in a pregnancy study. The sample here was peripheral blood, taken after pregnancy. J is TRBJ1-2 and V is TRBV27, with TRBD1 matching 7 bases. DNA for the CDR3: TGTGCCAGCAGTCCGGGACAGAGAAACTATGGCTACACCTTC. Translated, it gives CASSPGQRNYGYTF.